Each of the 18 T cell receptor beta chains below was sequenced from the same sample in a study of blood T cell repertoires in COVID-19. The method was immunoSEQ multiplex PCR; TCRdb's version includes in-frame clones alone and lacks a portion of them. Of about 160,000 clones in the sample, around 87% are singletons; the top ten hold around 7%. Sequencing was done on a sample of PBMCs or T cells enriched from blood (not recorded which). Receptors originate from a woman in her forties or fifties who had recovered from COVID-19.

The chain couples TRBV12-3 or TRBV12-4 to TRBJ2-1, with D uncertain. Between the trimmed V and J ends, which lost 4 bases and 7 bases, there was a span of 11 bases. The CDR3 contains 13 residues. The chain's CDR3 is CASSSIQKNEQFF. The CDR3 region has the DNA TGTGCCAGCAGTTCCATCCAGAAGAATGAGCAGTTCTTC.

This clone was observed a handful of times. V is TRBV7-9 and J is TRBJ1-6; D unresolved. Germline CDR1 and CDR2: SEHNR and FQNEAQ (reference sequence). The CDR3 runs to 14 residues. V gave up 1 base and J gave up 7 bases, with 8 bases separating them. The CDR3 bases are TGTGCCAGCAGCTTAGTATTCGGGAATTCACCCCTCCACTTT. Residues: CASSLVFGNSPLHF.

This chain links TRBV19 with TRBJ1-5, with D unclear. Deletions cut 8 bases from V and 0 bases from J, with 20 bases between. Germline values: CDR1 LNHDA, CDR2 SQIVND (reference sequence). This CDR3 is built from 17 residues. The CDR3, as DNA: TGTGCCAGTGGACGGGAAATCCAAACTCCTAGCAATCAGCCCCAGCATTTT. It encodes CASGREIQTPSNQPQHF.

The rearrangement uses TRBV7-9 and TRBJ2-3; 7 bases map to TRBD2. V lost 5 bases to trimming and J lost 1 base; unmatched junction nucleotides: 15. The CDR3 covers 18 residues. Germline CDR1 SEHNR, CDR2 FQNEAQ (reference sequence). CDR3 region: CASSTIHLGGTGTDTQYF. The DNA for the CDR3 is TGTGCCAGCAGCACAATTCACCTCGGGGGGACCGGCACAGATACGCAGTATTTT.

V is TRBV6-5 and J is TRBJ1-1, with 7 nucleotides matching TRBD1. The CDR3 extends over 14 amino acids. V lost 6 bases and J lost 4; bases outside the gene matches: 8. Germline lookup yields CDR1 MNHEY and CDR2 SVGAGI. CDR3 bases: TGTGCCAGCAGAAATGACAGGGTGGTCACTGAAGCTTTCTTT. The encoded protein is CASRNDRVVTEAFF.

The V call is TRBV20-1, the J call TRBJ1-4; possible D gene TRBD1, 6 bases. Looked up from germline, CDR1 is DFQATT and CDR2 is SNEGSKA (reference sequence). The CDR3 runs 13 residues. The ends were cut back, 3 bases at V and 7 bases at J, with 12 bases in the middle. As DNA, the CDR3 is TGCAGTGCTAGTGAAGGGGGGGTTGAAAAACTGTTTTTT. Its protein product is CSASEGGVEKLFF.

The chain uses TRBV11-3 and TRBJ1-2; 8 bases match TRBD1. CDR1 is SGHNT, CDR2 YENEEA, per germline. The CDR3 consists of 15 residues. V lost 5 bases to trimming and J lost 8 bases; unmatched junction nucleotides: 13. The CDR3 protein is CASSQQGAPGGGYTF. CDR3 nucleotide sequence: TGTGCCAGCAGCCAGCAGGGGGCCCCCGGAGGGGGCTACACCTTC.

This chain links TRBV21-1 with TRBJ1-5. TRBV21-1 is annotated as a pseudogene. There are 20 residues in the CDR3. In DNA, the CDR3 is TGTGCCAGCAGCTCCCACCCACTCCGAGAAGAATCCTTTAGCAATCAGCCCCAGCATTTT. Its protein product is CASSSHPLREESFSNQPQHF.

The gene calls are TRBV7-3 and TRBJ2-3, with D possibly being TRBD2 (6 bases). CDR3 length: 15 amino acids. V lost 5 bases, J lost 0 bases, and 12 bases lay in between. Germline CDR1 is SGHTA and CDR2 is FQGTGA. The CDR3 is CASSRNSGSTDTQYF. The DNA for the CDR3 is TGTGCCAGCAGCCGGAATAGCGGAAGCACAGATACGCAGTATTTT.

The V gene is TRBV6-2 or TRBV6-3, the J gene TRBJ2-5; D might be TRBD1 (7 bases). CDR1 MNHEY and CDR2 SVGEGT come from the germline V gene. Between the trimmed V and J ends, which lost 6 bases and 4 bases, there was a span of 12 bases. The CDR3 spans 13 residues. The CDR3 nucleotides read TGTGCCAGCAGCCGACAGGGAGGAGAGACCCAGTACTTC. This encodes CASSRQGGETQYF.

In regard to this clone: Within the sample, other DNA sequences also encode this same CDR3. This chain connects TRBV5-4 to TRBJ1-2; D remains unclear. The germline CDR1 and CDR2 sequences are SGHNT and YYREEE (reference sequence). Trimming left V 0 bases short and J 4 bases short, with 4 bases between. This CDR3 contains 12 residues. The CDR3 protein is CASSLDGYGYTF. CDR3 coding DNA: TGTGCCAGCAGCTTGGACGGCTATGGCTACACCTTC.

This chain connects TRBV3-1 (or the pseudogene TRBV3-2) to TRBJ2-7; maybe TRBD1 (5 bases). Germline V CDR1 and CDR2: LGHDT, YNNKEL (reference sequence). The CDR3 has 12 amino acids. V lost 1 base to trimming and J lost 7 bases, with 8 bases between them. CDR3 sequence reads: CASSQGGGEQYF. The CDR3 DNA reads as TGTGCCAGCAGCCAAGGGGGCGGAGAGCAGTACTTC.

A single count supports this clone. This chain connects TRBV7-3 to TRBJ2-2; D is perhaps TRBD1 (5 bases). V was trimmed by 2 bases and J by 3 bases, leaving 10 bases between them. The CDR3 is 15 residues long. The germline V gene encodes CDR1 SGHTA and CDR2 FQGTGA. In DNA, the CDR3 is TGTGCCAGCAGCTTAGCAGGGAAGGACACCGGGGAGCTGTTTTTT. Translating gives CASSLAGKDTGELFF.

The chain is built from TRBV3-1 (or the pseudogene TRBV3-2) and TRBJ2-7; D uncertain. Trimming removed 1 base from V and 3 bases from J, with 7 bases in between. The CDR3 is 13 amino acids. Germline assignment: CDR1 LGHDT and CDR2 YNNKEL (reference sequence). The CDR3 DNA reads TGTGCCAGCAGCCAAGGTGTTAACTACGAGCAGTACTTC. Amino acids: CASSQGVNYEQYF.

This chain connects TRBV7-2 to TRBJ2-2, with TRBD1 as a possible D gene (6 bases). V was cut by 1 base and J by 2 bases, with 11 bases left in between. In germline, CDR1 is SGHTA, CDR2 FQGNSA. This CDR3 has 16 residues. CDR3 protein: CASSLVGTRNTGELFF. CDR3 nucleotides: TGTGCCAGCAGCTTAGTAGGGACAAGAAACACCGGGGAGCTGTTTTTT.

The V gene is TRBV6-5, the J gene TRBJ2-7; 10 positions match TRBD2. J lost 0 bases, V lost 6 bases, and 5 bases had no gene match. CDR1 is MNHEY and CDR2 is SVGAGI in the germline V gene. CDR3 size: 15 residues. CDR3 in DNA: TGTGCCAGCAGACCGCTAGCGGGGGCCTCCTACGAGCAGTACTTC. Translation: CASRPLAGASYEQYF.

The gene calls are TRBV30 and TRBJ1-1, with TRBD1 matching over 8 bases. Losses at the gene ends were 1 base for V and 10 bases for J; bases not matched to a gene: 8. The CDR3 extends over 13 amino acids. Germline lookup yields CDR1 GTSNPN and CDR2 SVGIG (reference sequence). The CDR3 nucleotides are TGTGCCTGGAGTGGGCCAGGGGGCAACTCAGCTTTCTTT. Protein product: CAWSGPGGNSAFF.

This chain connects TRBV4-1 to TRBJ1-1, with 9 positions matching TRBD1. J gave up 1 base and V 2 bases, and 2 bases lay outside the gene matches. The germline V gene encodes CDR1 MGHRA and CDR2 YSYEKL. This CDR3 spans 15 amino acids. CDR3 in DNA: TGCGCCAGCAGCCAAACGGGACAGGGGAACACTGAAGCTTTCTTT. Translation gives CASSQTGQGNTEAFF.